This is a list of T cell receptor beta chains from one sample in a study of T cell responses to AZD1222 COVID-19 vaccine. The protocol was immunoSEQ multiplex PCR, while the TCRdb copy is restricted to in-frame clones and leaves out a portion. The table records fewer than 90,000 clones, over 80% of them present only once. Sequencing was performed on peripheral blood, taken 28 days after the second AZD1222 dose. These receptors came from an adult who received the AZD1222 COVID-19 vaccine. CDR3s include the opening cysteine and the closing phenylalanine or tryptophan. The D gene is left open where the match is weak. Where a row states a size, it is once, few, many or the class of an expanded clone; other rows omit it.

j_call	d_call	clone_size	v_call	cdr3_nt	cdr3_aa
TRBJ1-5	TRBD1	once	TRBV28	TGTGCCAGCTCCAAGGGACAGGTTAGCAATCAGCCCCAGCATTTT	CASSKGQVSNQPQHF
TRBJ1-2	NA	NA	TRBV6-6	TGTGCCAGCAGCCCCAGGGAAGAGGGTGGCTACACCTTC	CASSPREEGGYTF
TRBJ1-1	NA	NA	TRBV19	TGTGCCAGTAGTATACTCATGAACACTGAAGCTTTCTTT	CASSILMNTEAFF
TRBJ2-1	TRBD1	NA	TRBV24-1	TGTGCCACCAGTGATCCCGGGACAGGGGGCCCAGGTGAGCAGTTCTTC	CATSDPGTGGPGEQFF
TRBJ2-1	NA	NA	TRBV5-1	TGCGCCAGCAGCTTGTGGCAGTCTGCCAATGAGCAGTTCTTC	CASSLWQSANEQFF
TRBJ1-5	NA	medium-sized	TRBV16	TGTGCCAGCAGCCATCAGGCCTGGGGGCAGCCCCAGCATTTT	CASSHQAWGQPQHF
TRBJ1-5	TRBD1	NA	TRBV5-5	TGTGCCAGCAGCTTGGGGCAGGGGGGGCAGCCCCAGCATTTT	CASSLGQGGQPQHF
TRBJ2-3	NA	NA	TRBV19	TGTGCCAGTAGCCCTAGCACAGATACGCAGTATTTT	CASSPSTDTQYF
TRBJ2-3	TRBD1	NA	TRBV18	TGTGCCAGCTCACCCCGGACAGGAAGCACAGATACGCAGTATTTT	CASSPRTGSTDTQYF
TRBJ2-5	NA	NA	TRBV5-1	TGCGCCAGCAGTGTACTTCAAGCTGATGAGACCCAGTACTTC	CASSVLQADETQYF
TRBJ1-2	NA	NA	TRBV7-6	TGTGCCAGCAGCTTATTCAAAACTGGGGAGACTTCGGAGGTCACCTTC	CASSLFKTGETSEVTF
TRBJ1-2	TRBD1	NA	TRBV9	TGTGCCAGCAGCGGCTCTCGGACAGGACCTTATATGTTCACCTTC	CASSGSRTGPYMFTF
TRBJ1-5	NA	NA	TRBV5-4	TGTGCCAGCAGCCAGGGGAGCAATCAGCCCCAGCATTTT	CASSQGSNQPQHF
TRBJ2-1	NA	NA	TRBV19	TGTGCCAGTAGTATTGAGTTGGCAGGCGGTGAGCAGTTCTTC	CASSIELAGGEQFF
TRBJ2-7	NA	once	TRBV3-1/TRBV3-2	TGTGCCAGCAGCCATGGGGGGGGCTCAGCCTACGAGCAGTACTTC	CASSHGGGSAYEQYF